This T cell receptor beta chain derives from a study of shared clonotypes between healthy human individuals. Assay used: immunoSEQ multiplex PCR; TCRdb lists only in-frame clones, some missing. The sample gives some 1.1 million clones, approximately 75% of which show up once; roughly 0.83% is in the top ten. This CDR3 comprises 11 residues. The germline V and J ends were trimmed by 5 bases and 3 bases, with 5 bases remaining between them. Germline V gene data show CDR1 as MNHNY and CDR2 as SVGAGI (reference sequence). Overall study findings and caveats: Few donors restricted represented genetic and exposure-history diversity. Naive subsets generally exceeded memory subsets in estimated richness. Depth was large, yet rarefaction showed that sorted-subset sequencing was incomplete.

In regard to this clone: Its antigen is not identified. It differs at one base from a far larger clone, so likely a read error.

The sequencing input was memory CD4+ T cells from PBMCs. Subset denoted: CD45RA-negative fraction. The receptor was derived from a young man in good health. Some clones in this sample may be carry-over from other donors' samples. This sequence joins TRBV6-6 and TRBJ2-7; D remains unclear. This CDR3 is CASSANYEQYF. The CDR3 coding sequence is TGTGCCAGCAGTGCCAACTACGAGCAGTACTTC.